This T cell receptor (beta chain) originates from a study of spatial heterogeneity in lung cancer. The CDR3 has 15 residues. Germline assignment: CDR1 LNHDA and CDR2 SQIVND (reference sequence). Trimming took 2 bases from V and 4 from J, leaving 11 bases between them. Via MiXCR, TCRdb re-called the 5' RACE reads, giving one row per CDR3 protein. Among around 66,000 distinct CDR3 sequences listed, nearly 6.5% were seen once. This clonotype was detected many times. Sample time point: sample taken at primary tumor resection. The material sequenced was PBMCs, taken at surgery. The gene calls are TRBV19 and TRBJ2-2; a weak D match, TRBD2 (5 bases). The sequence came from a female donor with early-stage non-small cell lung cancer. The CDR3 DNA is TGTGCCAGTAGTATAAACGGGGTAGGCACCGGGGAGCTGTTTTTT. Protein product: CASSINGVGTGELFF.